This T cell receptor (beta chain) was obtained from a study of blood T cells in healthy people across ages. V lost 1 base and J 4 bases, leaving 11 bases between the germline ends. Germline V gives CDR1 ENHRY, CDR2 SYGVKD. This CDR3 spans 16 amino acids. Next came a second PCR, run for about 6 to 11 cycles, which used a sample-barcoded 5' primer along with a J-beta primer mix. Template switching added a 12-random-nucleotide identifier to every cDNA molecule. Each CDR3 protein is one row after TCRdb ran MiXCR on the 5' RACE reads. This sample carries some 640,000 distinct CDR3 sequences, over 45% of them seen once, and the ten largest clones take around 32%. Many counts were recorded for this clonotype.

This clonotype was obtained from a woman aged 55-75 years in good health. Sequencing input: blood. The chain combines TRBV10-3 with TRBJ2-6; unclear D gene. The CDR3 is CAISELLSAGANVLTF. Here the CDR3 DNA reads TGTGCCATCAGTGAGTTGTTGTCGGCCGGGGCCAACGTCCTGACTTTC.